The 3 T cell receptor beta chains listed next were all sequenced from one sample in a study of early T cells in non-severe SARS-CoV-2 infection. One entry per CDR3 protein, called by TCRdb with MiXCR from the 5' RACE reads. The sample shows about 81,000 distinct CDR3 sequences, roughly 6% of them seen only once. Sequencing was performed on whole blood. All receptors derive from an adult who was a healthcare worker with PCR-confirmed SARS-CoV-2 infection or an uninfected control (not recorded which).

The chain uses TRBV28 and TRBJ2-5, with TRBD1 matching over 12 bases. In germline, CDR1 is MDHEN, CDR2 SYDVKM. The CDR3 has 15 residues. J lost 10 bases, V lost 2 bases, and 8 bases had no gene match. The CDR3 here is CASSLLGTGGWVQYF. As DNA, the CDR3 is TGTGCCAGCAGTTTACTCGGGACAGGGGGCTGGGTCCAGTACTTC.

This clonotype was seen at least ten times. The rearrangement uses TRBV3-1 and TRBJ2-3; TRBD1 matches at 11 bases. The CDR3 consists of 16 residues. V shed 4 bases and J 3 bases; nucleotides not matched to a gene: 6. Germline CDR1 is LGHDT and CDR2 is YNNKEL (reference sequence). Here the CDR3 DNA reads TGTGCCAGCAGCCCCTGGACAGGGGGCGTAACAGATACGCAGTATTTT. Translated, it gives CASSPWTGGVTDTQYF.

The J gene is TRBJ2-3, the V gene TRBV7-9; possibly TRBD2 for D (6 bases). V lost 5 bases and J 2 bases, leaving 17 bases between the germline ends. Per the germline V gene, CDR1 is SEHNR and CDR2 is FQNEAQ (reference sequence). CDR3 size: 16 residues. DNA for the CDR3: TGTGCCAGCAGCAAAAGCCAGGGACTCCCCACAGATACGCAGTATTTT. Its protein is CASSKSQGLPTDTQYF.